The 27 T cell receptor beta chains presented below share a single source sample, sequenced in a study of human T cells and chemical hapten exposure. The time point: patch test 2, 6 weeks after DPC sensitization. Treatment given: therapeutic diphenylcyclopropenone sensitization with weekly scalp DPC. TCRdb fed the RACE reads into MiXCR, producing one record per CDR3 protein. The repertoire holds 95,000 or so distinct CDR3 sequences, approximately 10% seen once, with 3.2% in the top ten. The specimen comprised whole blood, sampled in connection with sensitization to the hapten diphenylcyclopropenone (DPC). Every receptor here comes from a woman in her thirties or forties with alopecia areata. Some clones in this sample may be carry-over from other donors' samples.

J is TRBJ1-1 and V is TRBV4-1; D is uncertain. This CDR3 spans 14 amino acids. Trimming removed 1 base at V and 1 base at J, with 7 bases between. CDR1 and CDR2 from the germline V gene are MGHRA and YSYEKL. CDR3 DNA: TGCGCCAGCAGCCAAGTTAAGGGGAACACTGAAGCTTTCTTT. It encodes CASSQVKGNTEAFF.

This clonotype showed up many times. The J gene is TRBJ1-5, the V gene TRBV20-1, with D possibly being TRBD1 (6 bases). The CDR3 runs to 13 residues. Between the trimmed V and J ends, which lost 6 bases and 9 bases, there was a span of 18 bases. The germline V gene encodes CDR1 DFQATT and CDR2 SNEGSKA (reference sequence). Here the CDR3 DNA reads TGCAGTGCCCCCACAGGGCCCGGGGGGCCCCAGCATTTT. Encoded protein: CSAPTGPGGPQHF.

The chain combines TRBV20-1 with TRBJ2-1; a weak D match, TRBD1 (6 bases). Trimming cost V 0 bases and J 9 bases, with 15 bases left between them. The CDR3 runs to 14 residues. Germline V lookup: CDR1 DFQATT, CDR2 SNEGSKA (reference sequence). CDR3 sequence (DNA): TGCAGTGCTAGAGATCGCAGGGTAGGGGGTGAGCAGTTCTTC. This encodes CSARDRRVGGEQFF.

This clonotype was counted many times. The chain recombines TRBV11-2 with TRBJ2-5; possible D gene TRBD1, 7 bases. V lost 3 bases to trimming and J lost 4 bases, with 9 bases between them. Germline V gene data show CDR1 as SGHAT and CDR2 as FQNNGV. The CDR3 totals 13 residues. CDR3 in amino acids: CASSLQGGETQYF. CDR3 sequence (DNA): TGTGCCAGCAGCTTGCAGGGGGGAGAGACCCAGTACTTC.

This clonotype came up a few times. The CDR3 DNA sequence: TGTGCCAGCAGCCTTCAGGACAGTTCCTACGAGCAGTACTTC. Its translation is CASSLQDSSYEQYF. The rearrangement links TRBV7-3 to TRBJ2-7; a weak D match, TRBD1 (6 bases). This CDR3 comprises 14 residues. Between the trimmed V and J ends, which lost 5 bases and 1 base, there was a span of 12 bases. Germline CDR1 SGHTA, CDR2 FQGTGA.

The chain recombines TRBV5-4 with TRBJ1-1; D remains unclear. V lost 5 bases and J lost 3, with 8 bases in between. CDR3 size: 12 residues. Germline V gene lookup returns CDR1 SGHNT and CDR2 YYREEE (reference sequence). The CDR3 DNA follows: TGTGCCAGCAGTCGTGAGGACACTGAAGCTTTCTTT. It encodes CASSREDTEAFF.

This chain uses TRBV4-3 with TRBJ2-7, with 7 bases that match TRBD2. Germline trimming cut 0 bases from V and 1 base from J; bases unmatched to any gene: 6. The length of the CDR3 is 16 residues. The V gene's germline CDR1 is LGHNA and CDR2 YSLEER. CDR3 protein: CASSQEARGSSYEQYF. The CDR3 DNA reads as TGCGCCAGCAGCCAAGAAGCTCGCGGGAGTTCCTACGAGCAGTACTTC.

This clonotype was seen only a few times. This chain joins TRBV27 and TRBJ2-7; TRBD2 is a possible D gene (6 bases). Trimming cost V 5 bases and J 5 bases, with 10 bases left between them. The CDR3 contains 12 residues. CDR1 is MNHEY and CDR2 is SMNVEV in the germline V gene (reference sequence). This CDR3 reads CASSPPGDEQYF. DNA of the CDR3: TGTGCCAGCAGTCCTCCGGGGGACGAGCAGTACTTC.

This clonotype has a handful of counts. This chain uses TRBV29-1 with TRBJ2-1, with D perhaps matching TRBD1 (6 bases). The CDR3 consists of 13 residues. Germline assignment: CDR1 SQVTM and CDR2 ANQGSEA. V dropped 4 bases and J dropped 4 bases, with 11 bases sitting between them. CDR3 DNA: TGCAGCGTTGTTGGGGACACATACAATGAGCAGTTCTTC. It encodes CSVVGDTYNEQFF.

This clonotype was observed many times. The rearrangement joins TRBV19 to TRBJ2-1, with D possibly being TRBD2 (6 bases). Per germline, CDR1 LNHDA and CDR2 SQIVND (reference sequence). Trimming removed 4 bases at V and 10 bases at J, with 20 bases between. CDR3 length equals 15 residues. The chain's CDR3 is CASSTNPRAGWEQFF. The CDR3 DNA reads TGTGCCAGTAGTACCAACCCGAGGGCGGGATGGGAGCAGTTCTTC.

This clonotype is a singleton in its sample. Here the CDR3 DNA reads TGTGCCAGTAGTATACCGTCCGGCGGGAGGGCCTACGAGCAGTACTTC. It specifies CASSIPSGGRAYEQYF. The genes are TRBV19 and TRBJ2-7, with 9 bases lining up with TRBD2. Germline loops: CDR1 LNHDA, CDR2 SQIVND (reference sequence). The ends lost 2 bases at V and 2 bases at J; junction bases unmatched: 7. The CDR3 has 16 amino acids.

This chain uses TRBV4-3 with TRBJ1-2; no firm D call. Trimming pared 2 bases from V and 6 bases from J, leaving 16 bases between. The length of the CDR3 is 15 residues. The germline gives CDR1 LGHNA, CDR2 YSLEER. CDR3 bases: TGCGCCAGCAGCCAATCCGGCGGTTGGGTAGATGGCTACACCTTC. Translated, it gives CASSQSGGWVDGYTF.

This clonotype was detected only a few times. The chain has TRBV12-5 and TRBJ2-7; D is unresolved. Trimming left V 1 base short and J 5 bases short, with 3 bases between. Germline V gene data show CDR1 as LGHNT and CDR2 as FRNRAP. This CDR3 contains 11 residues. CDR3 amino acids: CASGLGHEQYF. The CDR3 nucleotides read TGTGCTAGTGGTTTGGGCCACGAGCAGTACTTC. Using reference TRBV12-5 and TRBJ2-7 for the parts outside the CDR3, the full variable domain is DARVTQTPRHKVTEMGQEVTMRCQPILGHNTVFWYRQTMMQGLELLAYFRNRAPLDDSGMPKDRFSAEMPDATLATLKIQPSEPRDSAVYFCASGLGHEQYFGPGTRLTVT.

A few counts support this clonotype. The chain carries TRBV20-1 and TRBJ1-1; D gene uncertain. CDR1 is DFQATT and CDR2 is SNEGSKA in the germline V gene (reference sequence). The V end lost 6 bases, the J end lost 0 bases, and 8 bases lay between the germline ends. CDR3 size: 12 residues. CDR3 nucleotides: TGCAGTGCCCAGCTAATGAACACTGAAGCTTTCTTT. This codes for CSAQLMNTEAFF.

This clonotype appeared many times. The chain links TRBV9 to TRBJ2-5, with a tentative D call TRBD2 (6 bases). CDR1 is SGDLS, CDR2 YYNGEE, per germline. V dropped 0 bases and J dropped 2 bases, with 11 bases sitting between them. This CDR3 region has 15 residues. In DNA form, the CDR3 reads TGTGCCAGCAGCGTAGCACGGGGAGGTCAAGAGACCCAGTACTTC. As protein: CASSVARGGQETQYF.

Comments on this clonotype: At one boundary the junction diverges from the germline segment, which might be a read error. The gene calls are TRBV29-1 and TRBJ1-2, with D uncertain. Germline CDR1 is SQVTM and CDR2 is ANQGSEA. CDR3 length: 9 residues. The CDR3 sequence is CRPPHGYTF. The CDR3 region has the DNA TGTAGACCCCCCCATGGCTACACCTTC.

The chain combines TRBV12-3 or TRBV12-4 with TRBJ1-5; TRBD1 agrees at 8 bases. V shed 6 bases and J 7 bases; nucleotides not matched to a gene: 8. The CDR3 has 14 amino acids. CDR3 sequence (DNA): TGTGCCAGCAGACCGGGACAGGAGGGGCAGCCCCAGCATTTT. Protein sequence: CASRPGQEGQPQHF.

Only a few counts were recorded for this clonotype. The CDR3 here is CASSADPHSSNEQFF. The CDR3 bases are TGTGCCAGCAGCGCGGATCCCCACTCGTCCAATGAGCAGTTCTTC. The chain couples TRBV7-3 to TRBJ2-1; D not certain. This CDR3 is 15 amino acids long. Trimming took off 5 bases at V and 6 bases at J, with 17 bases between the two ends. CDR1 and CDR2 (germline): SGHTA, FQGTGA.

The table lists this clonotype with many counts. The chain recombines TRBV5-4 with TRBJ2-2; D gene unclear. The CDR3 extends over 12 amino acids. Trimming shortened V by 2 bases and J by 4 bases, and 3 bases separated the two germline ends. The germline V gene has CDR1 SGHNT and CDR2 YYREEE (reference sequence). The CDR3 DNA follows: TGTGCCAGCAGCTTTGTCACCGGGGAGCTGTTTTTT. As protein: CASSFVTGELFF.

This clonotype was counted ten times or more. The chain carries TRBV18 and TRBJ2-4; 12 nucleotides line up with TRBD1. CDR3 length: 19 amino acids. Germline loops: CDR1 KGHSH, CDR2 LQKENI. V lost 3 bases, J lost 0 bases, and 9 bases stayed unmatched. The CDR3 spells CASSPVGDRGLGAKNIQYF. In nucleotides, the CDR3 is TGTGCCAGCTCACCCGTGGGGGACAGGGGGCTTGGAGCCAAAAACATTCAGTACTTC. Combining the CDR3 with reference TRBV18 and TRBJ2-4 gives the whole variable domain NAGVMQNPRHLVRRRGQEARLRCSPMKGHSHVYWYRQLPEEGLKFMVYLQKENIIDESGMPKERFSAEFPKEGPSILRIQQVVRGDSAAYFCASSPVGDRGLGAKNIQYFGAGTRLSVL.

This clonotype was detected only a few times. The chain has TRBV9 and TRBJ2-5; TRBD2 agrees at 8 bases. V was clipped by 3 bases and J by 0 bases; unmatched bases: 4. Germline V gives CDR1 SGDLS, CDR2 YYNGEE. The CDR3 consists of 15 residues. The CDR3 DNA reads TGTGCCAGCAGCGCTCCTAGCGGGTACCAAGAGACCCAGTACTTC. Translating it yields CASSAPSGYQETQYF.

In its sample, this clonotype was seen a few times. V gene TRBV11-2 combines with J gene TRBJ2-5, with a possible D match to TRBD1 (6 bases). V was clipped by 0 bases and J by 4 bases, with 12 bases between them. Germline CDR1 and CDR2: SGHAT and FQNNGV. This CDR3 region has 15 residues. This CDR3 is CASSLDHREGETQYF. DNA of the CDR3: TGTGCCAGCAGCTTAGATCACAGGGAAGGAGAGACCCAGTACTTC.

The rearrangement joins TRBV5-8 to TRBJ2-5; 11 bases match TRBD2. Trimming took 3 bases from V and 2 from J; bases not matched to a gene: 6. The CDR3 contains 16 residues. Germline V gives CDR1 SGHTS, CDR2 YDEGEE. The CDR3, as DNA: TGTGCCAGCAGCTCGCGACTAGCGGGGTTACAAGAGACCCAGTACTTC. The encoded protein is CASSSRLAGLQETQYF.

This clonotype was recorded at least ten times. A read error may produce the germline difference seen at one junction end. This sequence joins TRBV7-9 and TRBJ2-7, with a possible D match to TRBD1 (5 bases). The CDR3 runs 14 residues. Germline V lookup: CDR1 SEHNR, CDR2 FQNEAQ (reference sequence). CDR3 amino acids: CASSPLETDYAQYF. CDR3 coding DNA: TGTGCCAGCAGCCCCCTTGAGACAGATTACGCGCAGTACTTC.

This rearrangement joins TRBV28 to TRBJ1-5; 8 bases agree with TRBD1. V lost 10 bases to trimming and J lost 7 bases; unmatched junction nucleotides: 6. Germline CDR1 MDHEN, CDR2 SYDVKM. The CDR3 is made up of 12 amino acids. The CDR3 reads CAIRTGQQPQHF. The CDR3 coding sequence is TGTGCCATCAGGACAGGGCAACAGCCCCAGCATTTT.

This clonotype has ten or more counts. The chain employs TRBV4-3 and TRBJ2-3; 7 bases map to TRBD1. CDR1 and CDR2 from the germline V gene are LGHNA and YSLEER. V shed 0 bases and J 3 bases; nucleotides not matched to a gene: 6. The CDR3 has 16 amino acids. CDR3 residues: CASSQESGGTTDTQYF. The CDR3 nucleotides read TGCGCCAGCAGCCAAGAATCAGGGGGAACGACAGATACGCAGTATTTT.

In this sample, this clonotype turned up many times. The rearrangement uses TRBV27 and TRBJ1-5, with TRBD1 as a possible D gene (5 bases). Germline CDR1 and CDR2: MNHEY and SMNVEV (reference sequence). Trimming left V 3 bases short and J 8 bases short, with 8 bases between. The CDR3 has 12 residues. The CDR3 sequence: CASSFWGEPQHF. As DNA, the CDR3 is TGTGCCAGCAGTTTCTGGGGGGAGCCCCAGCATTTT.